This entry describes one T cell receptor beta chain. Its antigen specificity is not known. A much larger clone lies a single base off, so this may be a read error. The library was made by 5' RACE. A second about 7 to 12 cycle PCR used a sample-barcoded 5' primer and a J-beta primer mix. A template-switch 5' adaptor carrying 12 random nucleotides introduced a unique molecular identifier onto each TCR beta cDNA molecule. Each sample yielded at least 3 million CDR3-containing paired-end reads. First-strand cDNA synthesis was performed from all RNA using the Mint cDNA synthesis kit, with priming by a TRBC-specific oligonucleotide. After uracil-DNA glycosylase treatment, a first 18-cycle PCR used universal primers M1SS and BC2_uni_R on all cDNA. On the authors' methods: Each sample was normalized by randomly selecting 1 million high-quality reads, each carrying a distinct molecular identifier. Reads with shared molecular identifiers were discarded instead of being binned into consensus sequences. CDR3 identification, clonotype clustering and error correction used MiTCR with a Q25 quality threshold and the strictest error-elimination algorithm. A nonparametric unseen species model with Euler transformation was used to estimate lower-bound total TCR beta diversity. The public reads were reanalyzed by TCRdb: fastp trimming at Q25, MiXCR alignment, in-frame beta chains only. Every entry covers one CDR3 protein and lists the most common genes and DNA from its rows. These V and J calls derive from TCRdb rather than the authors' analysis. Here the sample has fewer than 2 million distinct CDR3 sequences; more than 35% occur a single time. 20% to 25% of the sample comes from the top ten.

This specimen comes from a study of blood T cells in healthy people across ages (dated by TCRdb to the mid-2010s). Some background on the complete study: In model experiments, template switching captured about one uniquely barcoded TCR beta cDNA molecule for every two T cells. Age-related changes in TCR beta repertoire diversity were measured in the study by deep sequencing normalized with unique cDNA molecular identifiers. The donors were divided into four age groups: young (average around 17 years), middle-aged (roughly 42), aged (under 70) and long-lived (roughly 86). Donors of different ages were randomly distributed across sequencing lanes to avoid experimental bias. The study analyzed two additional independent replicas of 1 million unique cDNA reads from the same blood draw for two donors, one aged 18 to 30 and one aged 80 or older.

The 35 to 40 donors, aged about 6 to 95 years, were systemically healthy Caucasian individuals from Russia. Each donor gave about 10 milliliters of peripheral blood, drawn into EDTA-treated Vacutainer tubes. Ficoll-Paque density-gradient centrifugation was used to isolate PBMCs, with at least 6 million obtained per sample. Total RNA, at least 5 micrograms per sample, was extracted from PBMCs with Trizol reagent. The percentages of naive CD45RAhigh/CD27high T cells were determined by flow cytometry on a PBMC aliquot from every donor. Overall study outcomes, separate from this receptor: There was a strong correlation between observed TCR beta diversity and the percentage of naive T cells measured by flow cytometry. Observed TCR beta diversity per million T cells fell roughly linearly with age, and a significant reduction was already apparent by age approximately 40. Estimates of total diversity based on one million sequenced T cells were regarded as lower bounds and as underestimates. Compared with the aged group, the long-lived group had more naive CD4+ T cells, fewer expanded clones and increased TCR diversity, a pattern suggesting age selection. Because profiling used bulk unsorted PBMCs, naive and antigen-experienced compartments could not be compared conclusively. Because the CMV infection status of the donors was unknown, age-related changes in expanded clonotypes may potentially have been confounded.

Trimming takes 7 bases off V and 0 bases off J; junction bases not matched to a gene: 2. The CDR3 runs 15 residues from the cysteine to the phenylalanine. The read is trimmed to its CDR3 DNA, 45 bases read in frame from base 1. CDR1 and CDR2 are drawn from the germline V gene: KGHDR, SFDVKD. Sequenced sample: blood. This sequence uses TRBV24-1 and TRBJ2-6; 7 junctional bases match TRBD2. This clonotype originated in a human donor in good health. The sequenced DNA: TGTGCCACCAGCCGGGGGGTCTCTGGGGCCAACGTCCTGACTTTC. Its translation is CATSRGVSGANVLTF.